This T cell receptor (beta chain) was sequenced during a study of early T cells in non-severe SARS-CoV-2 infection. Study background: The chains were unpaired, and the sequenced material was bulk RNA from unsorted whole blood.

This clonotype has a count of ten or more. Antigen unknown. Unique molecular identifiers tagged individual cDNA molecules. MiXCR, applied by TCRdb to the 5' RACE reads, yields one record per CDR3 protein. The sample records tens of thousands of distinct CDR3 sequences, 7.5% to 9.5% being singletons. Trimming shortened V by 5 bases and J by 1 base, and 12 bases separated the two germline ends. This CDR3 is 15 amino acids long. The germline V gene has CDR1 SEHNR and CDR2 FQNEAQ (reference sequence). Overall study findings and caveats: A preference for anti-spike CD8 responses marked VDJdb matching, which missed private and CD4 specificities.

The gene calls are TRBV7-9 and TRBJ2-1; D may be TRBD2 (6 bases). Sequences were derived from whole blood, sampled at baseline. This sequence originates from an adult who was a healthcare worker with PCR-confirmed SARS-CoV-2 infection or an uninfected control (not recorded which). CDR3 sequence (DNA): TGTGCCAGCAGCCCCGCCGGGACTTCCTACAATGAGCAGTTCTTC. Translation: CASSPAGTSYNEQFF.